A selection of T cell receptor beta chains follows, all from one sample in a study of identical twins. TCRdb re-derived calls from the 5' RACE reads in MiXCR, one entry per CDR3 protein. The sample has a few hundred thousand distinct CDR3 sequences; about 16% are singletons. The data were also submitted as part of a second study, on yellow fever vaccine responses in identical twins.

Sequencing input: CD4+ T cells sorted from blood. The receptors here all came from a woman younger than 35 in good health. The conserved cysteine and the conserved F or W are not part of the CDR3 here. Each record gives: CDR3 protein, J gene, D gene, V gene. A D gene is named only where the DNA matches it firmly.

cdr3_aa: ASSPFRGGGTDTQY
j_call: TRBJ2-3
d_call: .
v_call: TRBV7-6

cdr3_aa: AISESTATAEQY
j_call: TRBJ2-7
d_call: .
v_call: TRBV10-3

cdr3_aa: SARDGLAGPHNEQF
j_call: TRBJ2-1
d_call: TRBD2
v_call: TRBV20-1

cdr3_aa: ASSYGGKRDYGYT
j_call: TRBJ1-2
d_call: .
v_call: TRBV6-5

cdr3_aa: ASSVAGNGYSYNEQF
j_call: TRBJ2-1
d_call: .
v_call: TRBV9

cdr3_aa: ASSLWTLSGGEQY
j_call: TRBJ2-7
d_call: .
v_call: TRBV12-3/TRBV12-4

cdr3_aa: ASSPITSSLLRGDTQY
j_call: TRBJ2-3
d_call: .
v_call: TRBV11-2

cdr3_aa: ASSLGRGGYNEQF
j_call: TRBJ2-1
d_call: TRBD2
v_call: TRBV7-2

cdr3_aa: ASSFDSTTNEKLF
j_call: TRBJ1-4
d_call: .
v_call: TRBV7-9

cdr3_aa: ASRRGQGVNEQF
j_call: TRBJ2-1
d_call: TRBD1
v_call: TRBV6-1

cdr3_aa: SVARPLAGGPGEQF
j_call: TRBJ2-1
d_call: TRBD2
v_call: TRBV29-1

cdr3_aa: ASSQDRKTPTGEETQY
j_call: TRBJ2-5
d_call: .
v_call: TRBV14

cdr3_aa: SASRGIRDEQF
j_call: TRBJ2-1
d_call: .
v_call: TRBV20-1

cdr3_aa: ASGLGLAANEQF
j_call: TRBJ2-1
d_call: TRBD2
v_call: TRBV5-1

cdr3_aa: ASSLGRGQTTEAF
j_call: TRBJ1-1
d_call: TRBD1
v_call: TRBV5-1

cdr3_aa: ASSQDGYRGDTGELF
j_call: TRBJ2-2
d_call: TRBD2
v_call: TRBV4-1

cdr3_aa: ASSHVDRLNTEAF
j_call: TRBJ1-1
d_call: TRBD1
v_call: TRBV3-1

cdr3_aa: ASSFQGLGSEKLF
j_call: TRBJ1-4
d_call: .
v_call: TRBV12-3/TRBV12-4

cdr3_aa: ASSQARLNTEAF
j_call: TRBJ1-1
d_call: .
v_call: TRBV3-1

cdr3_aa: ASKDGTPTTGELF
j_call: TRBJ2-2
d_call: .
v_call: TRBV2

cdr3_aa: SARAGGPFGGELF
j_call: TRBJ2-2
d_call: TRBD2
v_call: TRBV20-1